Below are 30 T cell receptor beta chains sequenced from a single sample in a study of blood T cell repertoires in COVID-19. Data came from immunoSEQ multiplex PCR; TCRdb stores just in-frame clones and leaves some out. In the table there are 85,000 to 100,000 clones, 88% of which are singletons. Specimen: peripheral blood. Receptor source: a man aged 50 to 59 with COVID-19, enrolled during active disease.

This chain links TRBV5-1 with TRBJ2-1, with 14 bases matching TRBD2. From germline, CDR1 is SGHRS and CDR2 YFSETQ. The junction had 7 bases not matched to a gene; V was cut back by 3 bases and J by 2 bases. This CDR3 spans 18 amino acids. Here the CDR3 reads CASSSTTSGGAAYNEQFF. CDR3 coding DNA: TGCGCCAGCAGCTCAACGACTAGCGGGGGGGCCGCCTACAATGAGCAGTTCTTC.

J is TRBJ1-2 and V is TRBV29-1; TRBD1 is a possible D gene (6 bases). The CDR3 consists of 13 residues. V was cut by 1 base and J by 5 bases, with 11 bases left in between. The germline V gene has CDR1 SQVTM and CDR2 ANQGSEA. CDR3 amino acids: CSVEGGQGYGYTF. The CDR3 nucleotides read TGCAGCGTTGAAGGGGGACAAGGATATGGCTACACCTTC.

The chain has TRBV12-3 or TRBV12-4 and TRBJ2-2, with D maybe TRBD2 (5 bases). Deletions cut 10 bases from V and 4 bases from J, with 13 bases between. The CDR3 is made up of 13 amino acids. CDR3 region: CATTPGGTGELFF. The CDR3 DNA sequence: TGTGCCACCACCCCAGGAGGCACCGGGGAGCTGTTTTTT.

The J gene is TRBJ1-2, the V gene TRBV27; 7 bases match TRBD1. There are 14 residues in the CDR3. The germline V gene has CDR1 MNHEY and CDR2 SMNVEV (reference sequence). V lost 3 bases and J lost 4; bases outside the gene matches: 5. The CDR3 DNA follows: TGTGCCAGCAGTTTTCGAGGGGACAGCTATGGCTACACCTTC. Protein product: CASSFRGDSYGYTF.

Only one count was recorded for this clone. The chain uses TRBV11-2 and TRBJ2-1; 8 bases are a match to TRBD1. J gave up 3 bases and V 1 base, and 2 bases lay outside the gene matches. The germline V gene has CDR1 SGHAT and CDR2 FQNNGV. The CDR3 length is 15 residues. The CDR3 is CASSLAGGLYNEQFF. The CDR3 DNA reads TGTGCCAGCAGCTTAGCAGGGGGCCTCTACAATGAGCAGTTCTTC.

DNA of the CDR3: TGTGCCAGCTCACCACAGGTACAGGGAAACGGAAACACCATATATTTT. This sequence encodes CASSPQVQGNGNTIYF. J is TRBJ1-3 and V is TRBV18, with TRBD1 as a possible D gene (6 bases). The germline gives CDR1 KGHSH, CDR2 LQKENI. V lost 1 base, J lost 4 bases, and 14 bases lay in between. The CDR3 length is 16 residues.

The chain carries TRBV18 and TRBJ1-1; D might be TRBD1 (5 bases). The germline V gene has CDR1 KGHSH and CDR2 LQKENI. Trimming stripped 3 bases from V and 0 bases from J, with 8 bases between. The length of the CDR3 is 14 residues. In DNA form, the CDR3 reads TGTGCCAGCTCACCGGGGGGACTGAACACTGAAGCTTTCTTT. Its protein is CASSPGGLNTEAFF.

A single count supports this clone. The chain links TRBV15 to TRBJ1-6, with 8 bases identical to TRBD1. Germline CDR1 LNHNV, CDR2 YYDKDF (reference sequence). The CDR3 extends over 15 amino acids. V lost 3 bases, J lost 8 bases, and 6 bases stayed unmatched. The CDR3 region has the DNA TGTGCCACCAGCAGTCGACAGGGGACGGATTCACCCCTCCACTTT. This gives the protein CATSSRQGTDSPLHF.

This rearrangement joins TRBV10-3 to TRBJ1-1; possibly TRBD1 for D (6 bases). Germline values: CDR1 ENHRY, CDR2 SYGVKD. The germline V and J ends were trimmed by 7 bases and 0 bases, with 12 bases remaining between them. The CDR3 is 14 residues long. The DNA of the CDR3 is TGTGCCATCACCTCGGACAGCTTGAACACTGAAGCTTTCTTT. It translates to CAITSDSLNTEAFF.

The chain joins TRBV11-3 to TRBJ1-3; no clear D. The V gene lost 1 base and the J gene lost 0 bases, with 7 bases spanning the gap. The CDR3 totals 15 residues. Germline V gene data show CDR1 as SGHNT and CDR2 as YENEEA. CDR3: CASSLGGFSGNTIYF. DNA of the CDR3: TGTGCCAGCAGCTTAGGAGGGTTCTCTGGAAACACCATATATTTT. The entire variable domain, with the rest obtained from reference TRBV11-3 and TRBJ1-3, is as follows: EAGVVQSPRYKIIEKKQPVAFWCNPISGHNTLYWYLQNLGQGPELLIRYENEEAVDDSQLPKDRFSAERLKGVDSTLKIQPAELGDSAVYLCASSLGGFSGNTIYFGEGSWLTVV.

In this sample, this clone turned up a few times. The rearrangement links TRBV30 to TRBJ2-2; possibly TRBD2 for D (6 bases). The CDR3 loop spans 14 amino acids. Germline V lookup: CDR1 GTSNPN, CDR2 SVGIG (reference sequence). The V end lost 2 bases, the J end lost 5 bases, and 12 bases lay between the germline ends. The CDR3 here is CAWSMWGVTGELFF. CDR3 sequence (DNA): TGTGCCTGGAGTATGTGGGGGGTAACCGGGGAGCTGTTTTTT.

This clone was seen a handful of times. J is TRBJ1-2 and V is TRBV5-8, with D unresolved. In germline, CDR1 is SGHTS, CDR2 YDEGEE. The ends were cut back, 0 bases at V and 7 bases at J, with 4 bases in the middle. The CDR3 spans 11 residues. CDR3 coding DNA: TGTGCCAGCAGCTTGGTCGGTGGCTACACCTTC. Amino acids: CASSLVGGYTF.

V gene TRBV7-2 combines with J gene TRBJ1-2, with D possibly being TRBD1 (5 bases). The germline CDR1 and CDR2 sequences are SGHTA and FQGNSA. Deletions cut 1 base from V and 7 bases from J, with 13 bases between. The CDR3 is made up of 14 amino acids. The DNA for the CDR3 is TGTGCCAGCAGCTTAGTGGGCGGGACGGCTGGCTACACCTTC. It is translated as CASSLVGGTAGYTF.

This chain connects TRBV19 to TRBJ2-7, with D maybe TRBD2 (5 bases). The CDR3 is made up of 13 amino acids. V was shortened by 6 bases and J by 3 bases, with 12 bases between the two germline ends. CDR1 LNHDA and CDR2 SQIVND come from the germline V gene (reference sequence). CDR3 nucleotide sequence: TGTGCCAGTAGCTCGGGATACTACTACGAGCAGTACTTC. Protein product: CASSSGYYYEQYF.

CDR3 bases: TGCAGCGCCAAGAGCGGGCACGAGCAGTACTTC. As protein: CSAKSGHEQYF. The chain links TRBV20-1 to TRBJ2-7; D possibly corresponds to TRBD2 (6 bases). Germline lookup yields CDR1 DFQATT and CDR2 SNEGSKA (reference sequence). The CDR3 extends over 11 amino acids.

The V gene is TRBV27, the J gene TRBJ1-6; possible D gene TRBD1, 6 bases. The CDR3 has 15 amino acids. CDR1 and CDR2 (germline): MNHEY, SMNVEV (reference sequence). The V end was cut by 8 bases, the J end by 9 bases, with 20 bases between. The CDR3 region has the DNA TGTGCCAGCGGAAGACAGGCCGTTTTTGGTTCACCCCTCCACTTT. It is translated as CASGRQAVFGSPLHF.

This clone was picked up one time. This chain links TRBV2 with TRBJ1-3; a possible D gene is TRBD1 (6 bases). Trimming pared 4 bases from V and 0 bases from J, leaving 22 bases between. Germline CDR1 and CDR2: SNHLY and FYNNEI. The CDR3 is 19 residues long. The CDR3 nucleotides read TGTGCCAGCAGTGTCCTTCCACCTCGTAGGGGGAACTCTGGAAACACCATATATTTT. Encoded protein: CASSVLPPRRGNSGNTIYF.

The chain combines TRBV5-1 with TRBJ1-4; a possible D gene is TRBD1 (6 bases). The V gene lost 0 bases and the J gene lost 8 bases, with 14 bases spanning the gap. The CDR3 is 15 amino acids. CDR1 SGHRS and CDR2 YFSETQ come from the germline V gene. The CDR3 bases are TGCGCCAGCAGCTTGGAAACAGGGAGTTGGGAAAAACTGTTTTTT. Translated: CASSLETGSWEKLFF. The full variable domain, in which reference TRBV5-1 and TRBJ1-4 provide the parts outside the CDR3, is KAGVTQTPRYLIKTRGQQVTLSCSPISGHRSVSWYQQTPGQGLQFLFEYFSETQRNKGNFPGRFSGRQFSNSRSEMNVSTLELGDSALYLCASSLETGSWEKLFFGSGTQLSVL.

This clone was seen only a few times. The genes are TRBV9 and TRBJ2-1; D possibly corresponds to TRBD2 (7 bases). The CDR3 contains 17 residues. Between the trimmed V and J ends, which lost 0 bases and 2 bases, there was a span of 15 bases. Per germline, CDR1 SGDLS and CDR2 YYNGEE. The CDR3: CASSVGPIGGAYNEQFF. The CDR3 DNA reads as TGTGCCAGCAGCGTAGGCCCAATAGGGGGGGCCTACAATGAGCAGTTCTTC.

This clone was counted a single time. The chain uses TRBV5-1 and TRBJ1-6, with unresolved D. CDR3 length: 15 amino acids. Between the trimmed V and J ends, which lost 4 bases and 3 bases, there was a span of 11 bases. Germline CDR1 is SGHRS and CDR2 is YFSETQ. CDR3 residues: CASSRGLNYNSPLHF. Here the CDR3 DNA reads TGCGCCAGCAGCCGCGGTTTGAACTATAATTCACCCCTCCACTTT.

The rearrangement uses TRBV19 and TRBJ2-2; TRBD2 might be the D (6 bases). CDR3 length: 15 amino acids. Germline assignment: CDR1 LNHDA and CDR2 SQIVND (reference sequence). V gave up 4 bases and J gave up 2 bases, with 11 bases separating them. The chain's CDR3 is CASSNPSANTGELFF. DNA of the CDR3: TGTGCCAGTAGTAACCCTAGCGCCAACACCGGGGAGCTGTTTTTT.

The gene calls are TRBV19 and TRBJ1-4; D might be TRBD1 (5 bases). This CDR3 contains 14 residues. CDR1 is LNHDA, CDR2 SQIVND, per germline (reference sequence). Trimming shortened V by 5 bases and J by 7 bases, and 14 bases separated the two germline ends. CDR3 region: CASSPLRGGEKLFF. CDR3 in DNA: TGTGCCAGTAGTCCACTAAGGGGAGGTGAAAAACTGTTTTTT.

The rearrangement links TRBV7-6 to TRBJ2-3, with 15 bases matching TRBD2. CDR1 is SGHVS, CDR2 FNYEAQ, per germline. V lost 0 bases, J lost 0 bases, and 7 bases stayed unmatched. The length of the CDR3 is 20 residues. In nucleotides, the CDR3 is TGTGCCAGCAGCTTAGCATCCGGGACTAGCGGGGGGCCTAGCACAGATACGCAGTATTTT. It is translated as CASSLASGTSGGPSTDTQYF.

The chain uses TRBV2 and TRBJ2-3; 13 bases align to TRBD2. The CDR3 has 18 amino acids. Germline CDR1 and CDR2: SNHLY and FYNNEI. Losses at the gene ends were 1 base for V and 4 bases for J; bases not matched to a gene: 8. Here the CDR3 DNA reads TGTGCCAGCAGTGAAGGAACTAGCGGGGGGGCCCGCGCAGATACGCAGTATTTT. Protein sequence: CASSEGTSGGARADTQYF.

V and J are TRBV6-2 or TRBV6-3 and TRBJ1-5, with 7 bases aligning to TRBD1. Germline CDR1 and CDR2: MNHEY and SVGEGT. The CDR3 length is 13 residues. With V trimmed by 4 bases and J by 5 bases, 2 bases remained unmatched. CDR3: CASSSGGHQPQHF. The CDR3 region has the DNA TGTGCCAGCAGTTCAGGGGGTCATCAGCCCCAGCATTTT.

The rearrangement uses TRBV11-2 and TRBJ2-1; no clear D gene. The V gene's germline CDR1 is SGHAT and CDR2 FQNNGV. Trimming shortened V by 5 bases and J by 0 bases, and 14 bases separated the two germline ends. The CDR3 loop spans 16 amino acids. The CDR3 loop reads CASSTPTASSYNEQFF. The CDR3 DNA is TGTGCCAGCAGCACCCCGACGGCTAGCTCCTACAATGAGCAGTTCTTC.

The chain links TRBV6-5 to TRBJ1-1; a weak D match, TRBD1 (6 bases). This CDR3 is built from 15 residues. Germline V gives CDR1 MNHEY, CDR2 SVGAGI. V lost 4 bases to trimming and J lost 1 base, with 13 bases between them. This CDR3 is CASSSTGTRNTEAFF. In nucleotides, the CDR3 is TGTGCCAGCAGTTCTACAGGGACGAGGAACACTGAAGCTTTCTTT.

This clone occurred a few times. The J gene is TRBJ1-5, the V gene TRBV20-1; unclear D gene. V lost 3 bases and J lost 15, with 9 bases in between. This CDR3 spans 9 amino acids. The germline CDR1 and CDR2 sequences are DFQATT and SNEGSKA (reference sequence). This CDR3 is CSASPGGHF. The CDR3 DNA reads TGCAGTGCTAGCCCAGGAGGGCATTTT.

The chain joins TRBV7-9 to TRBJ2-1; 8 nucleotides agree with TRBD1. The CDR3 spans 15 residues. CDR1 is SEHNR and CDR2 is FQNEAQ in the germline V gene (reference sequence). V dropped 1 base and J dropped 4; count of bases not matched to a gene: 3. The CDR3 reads CASSLVTGAYNEQFF. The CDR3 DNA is TGTGCCAGCAGCTTAGTGACAGGGGCGTACAATGAGCAGTTCTTC.

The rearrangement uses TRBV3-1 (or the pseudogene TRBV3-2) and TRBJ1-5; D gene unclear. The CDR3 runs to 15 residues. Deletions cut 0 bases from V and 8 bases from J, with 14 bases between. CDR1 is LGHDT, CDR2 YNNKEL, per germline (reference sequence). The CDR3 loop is CASSQDGPTRKPQHF. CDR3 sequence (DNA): TGTGCCAGCAGCCAAGATGGCCCCACGAGGAAGCCCCAGCATTTT.